Below, 9 T cell receptor beta chains from the same sample are listed, as sequenced in a study of T cell responses to AZD1222 COVID-19 vaccine. Data came from immunoSEQ multiplex PCR; TCRdb stores just in-frame clones and leaves some out. The sample lists approximately 150,000 clones, 80% to 90% seen once, with about 4.7% in the top ten. Sequenced material: peripheral blood, taken on day 0 of AZD1222 vaccination. These receptors all stem from an adult in good health.

The chain couples TRBV29-1 to TRBJ1-1, with 7 bases fitting TRBD1. V was pared by 0 bases and J by 0 bases, with 1 base of the junction left unmatched. Germline V gene lookup returns CDR1 SQVTM and CDR2 ANQGSEA. CDR3 size: 14 residues. The DNA of the CDR3 is TGCAGCGTTGAAGAGACAGGGATGAACACTGAAGCTTTCTTT. It specifies CSVEETGMNTEAFF.

The V call is TRBV5-4, the J call TRBJ1-1; D gene uncertain. There are 13 residues in the CDR3. Trimming pared 5 bases from V and 6 bases from J, leaving 14 bases between. Germline lookup yields CDR1 SGHNT and CDR2 YYREEE (reference sequence). DNA of the CDR3: TGTGCCAGCAGGGGAGGAATTGCTGCTGAAGCTTTCTTT. It translates to CASRGGIAAEAFF.

The chain couples TRBV19 to TRBJ1-2, with D possibly TRBD1 on 5 matching bases. Per germline, CDR1 LNHDA and CDR2 SQIVND (reference sequence). V was clipped by 10 bases and J by 5 bases, with 14 bases between them. The CDR3 runs to 12 residues. The DNA of the CDR3 is TGTGCCACCAAGGACAATTGGTATGGCTACACCTTC. It specifies CATKDNWYGYTF.

The chain links TRBV27 to TRBJ2-7; 7 bases align to TRBD2. This CDR3 comprises 14 residues. CDR1 is MNHEY, CDR2 SMNVEV, per germline (reference sequence). Trimming took 1 base from V and 2 from J; bases not matched to a gene: 2. In DNA, the CDR3 is TGTGCCAGCAGTTTATTTGGGGGGGCCTACGAGCAGTACTTC. Protein sequence: CASSLFGGAYEQYF.

This chain joins TRBV5-1 and TRBJ1-4, with D tentatively TRBD1 (5 bases). The CDR3 contains 13 residues. Per the germline V gene, CDR1 is SGHRS and CDR2 is YFSETQ. The germline V and J ends were trimmed by 0 bases and 10 bases, with 10 bases remaining between them. The CDR3 DNA sequence: TGCGCCAGCAGCTTGGTGGGACGAGGAAAACTGTTTTTT. This encodes CASSLVGRGKLFF.

This chain uses TRBV7-9 with TRBJ2-7; the match to TRBD2 covers 12 bases. In germline, CDR1 is SEHNR, CDR2 FQNEAQ (reference sequence). The CDR3 is 14 amino acids. With V trimmed by 4 bases and J by 6 bases, 4 bases remained unmatched. Here the CDR3 reads CASSSLAGGAEQYF. The CDR3 DNA reads TGTGCCAGCAGCTCACTAGCGGGAGGTGCCGAGCAGTACTTC.

The chain carries TRBV28 and TRBJ2-7; 7 bases agree with TRBD2. Unmatched junction bases numbered 8, after V lost 7 bases and J lost 5 bases. The germline CDR1 and CDR2 sequences are MDHEN and SYDVKM. This CDR3 spans 13 amino acids. CDR3: CASNLGGVDEQYF. In DNA form, the CDR3 reads TGTGCCAGCAACCTGGGGGGGGTAGACGAGCAGTACTTC.

As concerns this clone: Mismatch with germline at one junction end may stem from a read error. V is TRBV7-2 and J is TRBJ2-7, with TRBD2 matching 10 bases. The CDR3 consists of 15 residues. Germline CDR1 and CDR2: SGHTA and FQGNSA. The CDR3 here is CASSVAGGDAYEQYF. In nucleotides, the CDR3 is TGTGCCAGCAGCGTAGCGGGAGGAGACGCCTACGAGCAGTACTTC.

This chain links TRBV6-2 or TRBV6-3 with TRBJ1-2, with D possibly being TRBD1 (5 bases). V gave up 5 bases and J gave up 3 bases, with 13 bases separating them. This CDR3 is built from 14 residues. CDR1 and CDR2 from the germline V gene are MNHEY and SVGEGT. As DNA, the CDR3 is TGTGCCAGCAGTATTCGGGGCAGTCACTATGGCTACACCTTC. The encoded protein is CASSIRGSHYGYTF.